In this sample, the clone carrying this T cell receptor beta chain turned up a few times. The antigen is unknown. At the DNA level, this CDR3 is encoded by other sequences in the same sample as well. Sequencing used immunoSEQ v3. Produced via immunoSEQ multiplex PCR; TCRdb's table is partial and in-frame only. The top ten hold about 5% of the sample, which has about 50,000 clones, about 80% seen once. Sample time point: pre-treatment sample, taken before nivolumab and TIL therapy. These data belong to a study of TIL therapy for anti-PD-1-resistant metastatic lung cancer. Study as a whole: Tumor harvest preceded PD-1/PD-L1 blockade, followed by nivolumab treatment.

Study results and caveats: After infusion, TIL clonotypes partly replaced peripheral T cells and declined over months.

V shed 5 bases and J 1 base; nucleotides not matched to a gene: 2. Germline CDR1 and CDR2: SQVTM and ANQGSEA. The CDR3 totals 14 residues. The specimen comprised blood, sampled at baseline. The V gene is TRBV29-1, the J gene TRBJ2-5; TRBD2 matches 12 bases. The sequence was collected from a woman aged 25-85 years with non-small cell lung cancer. The CDR3 here is CSVRLAGAQETQYF. CDR3 bases: TGCAGCGTTAGACTAGCGGGGGCCCAAGAGACCCAGTACTTC. Complete variable domain (other parts from reference TRBV29-1 and TRBJ2-5): SAVISQKPSRDICQRGTSLTIQCQVDSQVTMMFWYRQQPGQSLTLIATANQGSEATYESGFVIDKFPISRPNLTFSTLTVSNMSPEDSSIYLCSVRLAGAQETQYFGPGTRLLVL.